These 16 T cell receptor beta chains share one sample of origin, sequenced in a study of blood T cell repertoires in COVID-19. Sequencing used immunoSEQ multiplex PCR; TCRdb keeps in-frame clones, though not all of them. The sample has approximately 200,000 clones, 88% seen once. The sample consisted of peripheral blood. These receptors all stem from a man between 65 and 85 years old with active or convalescent COVID-19.

The rearrangement uses TRBV19 and TRBJ2-5; TRBD2 might be the D (6 bases). CDR3 size: 15 residues. V lost 3 bases and J lost 5, with 16 bases in between. Germline V gives CDR1 LNHDA, CDR2 SQIVND (reference sequence). CDR3 nucleotides: TGTGCCAGTAGTATCGGGGGACGTAACGTCGAGACCCAGTACTTC. This encodes CASSIGGRNVETQYF.

This rearrangement joins TRBV15 to TRBJ1-4, with TRBD1 as a possible D gene (6 bases). CDR3 size: 15 residues. Trimming took off 3 bases at V and 3 bases at J, with 11 bases between the two ends. Germline V gives CDR1 LNHNV, CDR2 YYDKDF (reference sequence). This CDR3 reads CATSSPGQSNEKLFF. The CDR3 DNA sequence: TGTGCCACCAGCAGTCCGGGACAATCTAATGAAAAACTGTTTTTT.

As to this clone: Other DNA sequences within the sample encode an identical CDR3. The chain couples TRBV7-9 to TRBJ2-7; D remains unclear. This CDR3 spans 14 amino acids. V lost 1 base, J lost 0 bases, and 7 bases lay in between. Germline assignment: CDR1 SEHNR and CDR2 FQNEAQ (reference sequence). In nucleotides, the CDR3 is TGTGCCAGCAGCTTAGTGGGCAGCTCCTACGAGCAGTACTTC. Protein product: CASSLVGSSYEQYF.

The CDR3 DNA follows: TGTGCCAGCAGCCCCCTCGGGTCGTTCACAGATACGCAGTATTTT. Residues: CASSPLGSFTDTQYF. V is TRBV7-2 and J is TRBJ2-3; D gene unclear. Germline CDR1 is SGHTA and CDR2 is FQGNSA. V lost 5 bases to trimming and J lost 2 bases, with 14 bases between them. This CDR3 is 15 amino acids long.

This chain links TRBV7-9 with TRBJ2-3, with D maybe TRBD2 (6 bases). The V end lost 11 bases, the J end lost 1 base, and 13 bases lay between the germline ends. Germline V gene sequence: CDR1 SEHNR, CDR2 FQNEAQ (reference sequence). The CDR3 is made up of 13 amino acids. The CDR3 sequence: CAAGLLRTDTQYF. In DNA, the CDR3 is TGTGCCGCGGGACTTCTACGCACAGATACGCAGTATTTT.

The chain carries TRBV6-6 and TRBJ1-2; no clear D gene. Between the trimmed V and J ends, which lost 0 bases and 6 bases, there was a span of 8 bases. This CDR3 has 13 amino acids. Looked up from germline, CDR1 is MNHNY and CDR2 is SVGAGI (reference sequence). CDR3 sequence reads: CASSYSEMNGYTF. CDR3 in DNA: TGTGCCAGCAGTTACTCCGAGATGAATGGCTACACCTTC.

This chain links TRBV6-2 or TRBV6-3 with TRBJ1-1, with D maybe TRBD1 (6 bases). CDR1 and CDR2 (germline): MNHEY, SVGEGT. Trimming took off 2 bases at V and 4 bases at J, with 17 bases between the two ends. The CDR3 is made up of 16 amino acids. The CDR3 sequence is CASSYSVVRGGTEAFF. CDR3 bases: TGTGCCAGCAGTTACAGTGTGGTCAGGGGTGGCACTGAAGCTTTCTTT.

The J gene is TRBJ2-3, the V gene TRBV6-2 or TRBV6-3, with D perhaps TRBD1 (6 bases). With 4 bases removed from V and 11 bases from J, the gap between germline ends came to 16 bases. CDR3 size: 13 residues. CDR1 MNHEY and CDR2 SVGEGT come from the germline V gene. The CDR3, as DNA: TGTGCCAGCAGTTCCGGCGCTGACAGGTTGCAGTATTTT. Its protein product is CASSSGADRLQYF.

The chain is built from TRBV30 and TRBJ1-5; D is unclear. CDR1 and CDR2 (germline): GTSNPN, SVGIG (reference sequence). There are 12 residues in the CDR3. V lost 5 bases and J lost 3, with 8 bases in between. The CDR3 nucleotides are TGTGCCTGGGGACTATCCAATCAGCCCCAGCATTTT. This translates into CAWGLSNQPQHF.

The chain links TRBV2 to TRBJ2-7, with D uncertain. Germline V CDR1 and CDR2: SNHLY, FYNNEI. The CDR3 covers 13 residues. V was trimmed by 10 bases and J by 8 bases, leaving 21 bases between them. CDR3 residues: CATVDPSWAKQYF. Written as DNA, the CDR3 is TGTGCCACGGTTGACCCGTCTTGGGCCAAGCAGTACTTC. The full variable domain, its missing parts supplied by reference TRBV2 and TRBJ2-7, is EPEVTQTPSHQVTQMGQEVILRCVPISNHLYFYWYRQILGQKVEFLVSFYNNEISEKSEIFDDQFSVERPDGSNFTLKIRSTKLEDSAMYFCATVDPSWAKQYFGPGTRLTVT.

CDR3: CASSQDQPTGVATSTDTQYF. The CDR3 DNA follows: TGTGCCAGCAGCCAAGATCAGCCTACAGGGGTAGCCACTAGCACAGATACGCAGTATTTT. The chain couples TRBV3-1 (or the pseudogene TRBV3-2) to TRBJ2-3, with 7 bases identical to TRBD1. The CDR3 sequence is 20 residues long. Unmatched junction bases numbered 15, after V lost 0 bases and J lost 0 bases. Germline V CDR1 and CDR2: LGHDT, YNNKEL (reference sequence).

The chain employs TRBV12-5 and TRBJ2-3, with D unclear. This CDR3 has 12 amino acids. V lost 0 bases and J lost 6, with 4 bases in between. In germline, CDR1 is LGHNT, CDR2 FRNRAP. The CDR3 region is CASGLVSDTQYF. In nucleotides, the CDR3 is TGTGCTAGTGGTTTGGTCTCGGATACGCAGTATTTT.

The chain carries TRBV13 and TRBJ2-3; 13 bases are a match to TRBD2. J gave up 0 bases and V 6 bases, and 15 bases lay outside the gene matches. The length of the CDR3 is 20 residues. Germline CDR1 and CDR2: PRHDT and FYEKMQ (reference sequence). The DNA of the CDR3 is TGTGCCAGCAGGACTAGCGGGAGGAGCGCCGCGGGGGGGAGCACAGATACGCAGTATTTT. Residues: CASRTSGRSAAGGSTDTQYF.

DNA of the CDR3: TGCGCCAGCACCCCGGGAGCCACCTACGAGCAGTACTTC. It codes for CASTPGATYEQYF. V usage is TRBV10-2 and J usage is TRBJ2-7, with D perhaps TRBD2 (6 bases). CDR3 size: 13 residues. The germline CDR1 and CDR2 sequences are WSHSY and SAAADI. Trimming removed 7 bases at V and 2 bases at J, with 12 bases between.

This chain connects TRBV7-2 to TRBJ2-2, with 15 bases fitting TRBD2. The CDR3 sequence is 16 residues long. CDR1 and CDR2 from the germline V gene are SGHTA and FQGNSA. Unmatched junction bases numbered 6, after V lost 5 bases and J lost 8 bases. The CDR3 sequence is CASSAGLAGGRGELFF. The CDR3, as DNA: TGTGCCAGCAGCGCGGGACTAGCGGGGGGCAGGGGGGAGCTGTTTTTT. Full variable domain (rest looked up from reference TRBV7-2 and TRBJ2-2): GAGVSQSPSNKVTEKGKDVELRCDPISGHTALYWYRQSLGQGLEFLIYFQGNSAPDKSGLPSDRFSAERTGGSVSTLTIQRTQQEDSAVYLCASSAGLAGGRGELFFGEGSRLTVL.

The chain carries TRBV7-8 and TRBJ2-2, with 10 bases identical to TRBD1. Germline loops: CDR1 SGHVS, CDR2 FQNEAQ. This CDR3 has 15 amino acids. Trimming removed 5 bases from V and 4 bases from J; junction bases left unmatched: 4. Here the CDR3 DNA reads TGTGCCAGCAGCCCGGGACAGGGGATCACCGGGGAGCTGTTTTTT. Residues: CASSPGQGITGELFF.